This T cell receptor (beta chain) originates from a study of blood T cell repertoires in COVID-19. This clone was counted once. Trimming cost V 2 bases and J 0 bases; bases outside gene matches: 1. CDR1 is SEHNR, CDR2 FQNEAQ, per germline (reference sequence). CDR3 length: 15 amino acids. How the authors handled the data: Reference gene primer amplification in the assay estimated nucleated cell counts. Clones were sequenced by immunoSEQ multiplex PCR, and TCRdb holds only the in-frame ones, with some missing. The V and J calls and clone size come from that table; D and trimming were worked out from the DNA. The sample contains more than 450,000 clones, roughly 90% of which appear only once.

The V gene is TRBV7-9, the J gene TRBJ2-1; 7 bases align to TRBD1. This receptor was identified in a young woman who had recovered from COVID-19. The sample comprised PBMCs or T cells enriched from blood (not recorded which). The CDR3 DNA reads TGTGCCAGCAGCTTATCAGGGGGCTCCTACAATGAGCAGTTCTTC. Its protein is CASSLSGGSYNEQFF.